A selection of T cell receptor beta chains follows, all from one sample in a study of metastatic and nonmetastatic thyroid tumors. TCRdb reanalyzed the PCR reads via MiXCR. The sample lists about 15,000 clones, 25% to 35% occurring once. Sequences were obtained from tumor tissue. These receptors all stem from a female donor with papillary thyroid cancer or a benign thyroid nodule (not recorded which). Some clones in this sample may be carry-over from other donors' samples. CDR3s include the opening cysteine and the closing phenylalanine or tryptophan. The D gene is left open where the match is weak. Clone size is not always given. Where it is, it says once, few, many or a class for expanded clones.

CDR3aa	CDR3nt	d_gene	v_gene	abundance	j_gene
CASSLGHLNQPQHF	TGTGCCAGCAGCTTAGGACACCTCAATCAGCCCCAGCATTTT	NA	TRBV11-2	NA	TRBJ1-5
CASSPRTEYDQPQHF	TGTGCCAGCTCACCACGCACAGAGTACGATCAGCCCCAGCATTTT	NA	TRBV18	NA	TRBJ1-5
CATRQGTSSTYEQYF	TGCGCCACCCGTCAGGGGACTAGCTCTACCTACGAGCAGTACTTC	TRBD2	TRBV4-1	NA	TRBJ2-7
CASSKSTGGLEQYF	TGTGCCAGCAGTAAATCTACAGGGGGCCTCGAGCAGTACTTC	TRBD1	TRBV6-2/TRBV6-3	few	TRBJ2-7
CASSSSARGTSYEQYF	TGTGCCAGCAGTTCCTCTGCGCGGGGGACCTCCTACGAGCAGTACTTC	TRBD2	TRBV6-2/TRBV6-3	medium-sized	TRBJ2-7
CASRDSLKNTIYF	TGTGCCAGCAGGGACAGCTTGAAGAACACCATATATTTT	NA	TRBV5-6	NA	TRBJ1-3
CASSSSAGGTEAFF	TGTGCCAGCAGTTCCTCGGCGGGGGGGACTGAAGCTTTCTTT	NA	TRBV6-2/TRBV6-3	few	TRBJ1-1
CSAVFQGTGIFSYEQYF	TGCAGTGCTGTCTTTCAGGGGACAGGGATTTTCTCCTACGAGCAGTACTTC	TRBD1	TRBV20-1	many	TRBJ2-7
CSARRPGLNYGYTF	TGCAGTGCCCGACGGCCCGGGCTAAACTATGGCTACACCTTC	NA	TRBV20-1	medium-sized	TRBJ1-2
CASSFDGDPGGGEQYF	TGTGCCAGCAGTTTTGATGGGGACCCGGGGGGGGGAGAGCAGTACTTC	TRBD2	TRBV28	medium-sized	TRBJ2-7
CASSPQPGGYTF	TGTGCCAGCAGTCCTCAACCAGGGGGCTACACCTTC	NA	TRBV6-1	medium-sized	TRBJ1-2
CASSFPGQGAHEQFF	TGCGCCAGCAGCTTTCCGGGACAGGGGGCACATGAGCAGTTCTTC	TRBD1	TRBV5-1	NA	TRBJ2-1
CASSYVNNEQFF	TGTGCCAGCAGTTATGTTAACAATGAGCAGTTCTTC	NA	TRBV6-5	few	TRBJ2-1
CASSYRGMPGNTIYF	TGTGCCAGCAGTTACAGGGGAATGCCTGGAAACACCATATATTTT	NA	TRBV6-2/TRBV6-3	many	TRBJ1-3
CASIRKQDYYEQYF	TGTGCCAGCATTAGGAAACAGGACTACTACGAGCAGTACTTC	NA	TRBV6-5	few	TRBJ2-7
CASSLGQQYEQYF	TGTGCCAGCAGCTTGGGCCAGCAGTACGAGCAGTACTTC	NA	TRBV7-6	NA	TRBJ2-7
CSARLPGGELFF	TGCAGTGCTAGACTTCCGGGCGGGGAGCTGTTTTTT	NA	TRBV20-1	NA	TRBJ2-2
CASSRDSSYEQYF	TGTGCTAGCAGCCGGGACAGTTCCTACGAGCAGTACTTC	TRBD1	TRBV7-7	NA	TRBJ2-7
CASSQTSGNYEQYF	TGTGCCAGCTCACAGACTAGCGGGAACTACGAGCAGTACTTC	TRBD2	TRBV18	many	TRBJ2-7
CANSLFGYGYTF	TGTGCCAACAGTCTATTCGGCTATGGCTACACCTTC	NA	TRBV11-2	NA	TRBJ1-2
CASSIFPGVNTEAFF	TGTGCCAGTAGTATATTCCCAGGAGTGAACACTGAAGCTTTCTTT	NA	TRBV19	medium-sized	TRBJ1-1
CASSSGITYEQYF	TGTGCCAGCAGTTCAGGGATCACCTACGAGCAGTACTTC	NA	TRBV27	few	TRBJ2-7
CASSSAGIDGYTF	TGCGCCAGCAGCTCCGCTGGGATTGATGGCTACACCTTC	NA	TRBV5-1	NA	TRBJ1-2
CATSDFGGGEQFF	TGTGCCACCAGTGATTTCGGAGGGGGTGAGCAGTTCTTC	NA	TRBV24-1	few	TRBJ2-1
CASSSSTSGTDTQYF	TGTGCCAGCAGTTCTTCTACTAGCGGCACAGATACGCAGTATTTT	TRBD2	TRBV6-4	medium-sized	TRBJ2-3
CASSLGRGPNEQFF	TGTGCCAGCAGCTTAGGGAGGGGTCCCAATGAGCAGTTCTTC	NA	TRBV7-9	NA	TRBJ2-1
CASSSRQGYTF	TGTGCCAGCAGTTCCCGACAGGGCTACACCTTC	NA	TRBV6-5	NA	TRBJ1-2
CASSLAGGLGEHFF	TGTGCCAGCAGCTTAGCTGGAGGGCTGGGTGAGCATTTCTTC	NA	TRBV7-3	NA	TRBJ2-1
CASSLPVSGYEQYF	TGTGCCAGCAGTCTCCCCGTGTCAGGCTACGAGCAGTACTTC	NA	TRBV28	medium-sized	TRBJ2-7
CASSQDRTGGRETQYF	TGTGCCAGCAGCCAAGATCGGACAGGGGGAAGAGAGACCCAGTACTTC	TRBD1	TRBV4-2	NA	TRBJ2-5
CASSQAPGQGYETQYF	TGCGCCAGCAGCCAGGCCCCTGGACAGGGGTATGAGACCCAGTACTTC	TRBD1	TRBV4-1	many	TRBJ2-5
CASLNPGGPSLHF	TGTGCCAGCTTAAATCCAGGGGGTCCATCCCTCCACTTT	TRBD1	TRBV11-2	NA	TRBJ1-6
CSARVGHGGGNTIYF	TGCAGTGCTAGAGTGGGCCATGGGGGTGGAAACACCATATATTTT	NA	TRBV20-1	NA	TRBJ1-3
CASSQVASGGAGPTDTQYF	TGTGCCAGCAGCCAAGTGGCTAGCGGGGGGGCCGGGCCTACAGATACGCAGTATTTT	TRBD2	TRBV4-2	NA	TRBJ2-3
CASSLGHETGELFF	TGTGCCAGCAGCTTAGGCCATGAAACCGGGGAGCTGTTTTTT	NA	TRBV7-2	medium-sized	TRBJ2-2
CASSQDPYRSASIEAFF	TGCGCCAGCAGCCAAGATCCCTACAGGTCAGCCTCTATTGAAGCTTTCTTT	NA	TRBV4-1	NA	TRBJ1-1
CASSLGIRTEAFF	TGTGCCAGCAGCTTAGGAATTAGAACTGAAGCTTTCTTT	NA	TRBV11-2	medium-sized	TRBJ1-1
CASSPSGREAYEQYF	TGCGCCAGCAGTCCCTCCGGACGGGAGGCCTACGAGCAGTACTTC	TRBD2	TRBV5-1	medium-sized	TRBJ2-7
CASSYSSRAEAFF	TGTGCCAGCAGTTACTCTAGTCGGGCTGAAGCTTTCTTT	NA	TRBV6-5	NA	TRBJ1-1
CASSQDLVTEAFF	TGCGCCAGCAGCCAAGATTTGGTAACTGAAGCTTTCTTT	NA	TRBV4-3	few	TRBJ1-1
CASRTGDGTEAFF	TGTGCCAGCAGGACAGGGGATGGAACTGAAGCTTTCTTT	TRBD1	TRBV25-1	NA	TRBJ1-1